Listed below are T cell receptor beta chains from one sample, sequenced in a study of blood T cell repertoires in COVID-19. Sequencing used immunoSEQ multiplex PCR; TCRdb keeps in-frame clones, though not all of them. Of tens of thousands of clones in the sample, roughly 88% were seen once. Material for sequencing was peripheral blood. The receptors originated from a human donor in a cohort sampled during active COVID-19. Both conserved end residues are part of each CDR3. The order of the fields is clone size, J gene, V gene, D gene, CDR3 protein, CDR3 DNA. D genes are given only for firm matches. A row's size may be missing; if present it is once, few, many or a size class.

size: NA; J: TRBJ2-4; V: TRBV5-6; D: NA; CDR3: CASSPGASSLAKNIQYF; DNA: TGTGCCAGCAGCCCTGGGGCGTCGTCTCTAGCCAAAAACATTCAGTACTTC
size: NA; J: TRBJ1-1; V: TRBV9; D: NA; CDR3: CASSGGGTANTEAFF; DNA: TGTGCCAGCAGCGGGGGAGGGACGGCGAACACTGAAGCTTTCTTT
size: NA; J: TRBJ1-2; V: TRBV18; D: TRBD1; CDR3: CASSPTGYEGYTF; DNA: TGTGCCAGCTCACCGACAGGGTATGAAGGCTACACCTTC
size: NA; J: TRBJ1-2; V: TRBV3-1/TRBV3-2; D: NA; CDR3: CASSWTANYGYTF; DNA: TGTGCCAGCAGCTGGACAGCGAACTATGGCTACACCTTC
size: once; J: TRBJ2-1; V: TRBV14; D: NA; CDR3: CASSQDPGRVNEQFF; DNA: TGTGCCAGCAGCCAAGACCCGGGAAGGGTAAATGAGCAGTTCTTC
size: NA; J: TRBJ2-7; V: TRBV5-1; D: NA; CDR3: CASSLGAEIYEQYF; DNA: TGCGCCAGCAGCTTGGGTGCAGAAATTTACGAGCAGTACTTC
size: NA; J: TRBJ2-5; V: TRBV5-4; D: TRBD2; CDR3: CAYRLAGGLKTQYF; DNA: TGTGCCTACCGACTAGCGGGAGGGTTAAAGACCCAGTACTTC
size: NA; J: TRBJ2-2; V: TRBV19; D: TRBD2; CDR3: CASRSGTSNTGELFF; DNA: TGTGCCAGTAGGAGCGGGACTTCGAACACCGGGGAGCTGTTTTTT
size: few; J: TRBJ1-6; V: TRBV10-3; D: TRBD1; CDR3: CAIRAGGDESPLHF; DNA: TGTGCCATCAGGGCAGGGGGCGATGAGTCACCCCTCCACTTT
size: NA; J: TRBJ2-7; V: TRBV20-1; D: NA; CDR3: CSASWASEGYEQYF; DNA: TGCAGTGCTAGTTGGGCTAGCGAGGGTTACGAGCAGTACTTC
size: NA; J: TRBJ1-4; V: TRBV4-2; D: NA; CDR3: CASSQRIDSHLEKLFF; DNA: TGTGCCAGCAGCCAACGGATCGATAGCCACCTTGAAAAACTGTTTTTT